This TCR beta chain came from a study of T cells in Graves' hyperthyroidism and ophthalmopathy. Turning to the study itself: Peripheral blood was obtained at initial diagnosis, preceding any treatment. Overall study results and limits: Blood also carried most thyroid clonotypes expanded above 0.001.

This clonotype was seen at least ten times. What it binds is unknown. Ophthalmopathy cases scored 3 or more on the Clinical Activity Score and 4 or more on NOSPECS grade, with duration below 3 months. Germline lookup yields CDR1 SNHLY and CDR2 FYNNEI. The CDR3 loop spans 15 amino acids. With V trimmed by 6 bases and J by 3 bases, 8 bases remained unmatched. RNA transcripts gave rise to amplified TCR beta CDR3 regions. First-round RT-PCR of the TCR CDR3 relied on the HTBI primer set. TCRdb called the multiplex PCR reads again in MiXCR, with one record for every CDR3 protein. The data hold 560,000 or so distinct CDR3 sequences, with about 20% observed a single time.

The material sequenced was blood. The sequence was obtained from a man aged 35 to 55 with Graves' ophthalmopathy. This chain joins TRBV2 and TRBJ2-7, with 10 bases fitting TRBD2. CDR3: CASSAGTSDLYEQYF. CDR3 DNA sequence: TGTGCCAGCAGCGCCGGGACTAGCGACCTCTACGAGCAGTACTTC.